The source of this T cell receptor (beta chain) is a study of blood T cell repertoires in COVID-19. Turning to the study itself: From the United States, Italy and Spain came samples of acute and convalescent COVID-19. T cells, B-cell-depleted T cells, or PBMCs provided the cDNA or gDNA that served as material.

Per the original methods: Quantification of nucleated cells was approximated via reference gene primer amplification. Measured with immunoSEQ multiplex PCR; TCRdb has only the in-frame clones, and not every one. The V and J calls and clone size were taken over from that table, and D and trimming were inferred from the DNA. The sample consists of about 150,000 clones, 65% to 85% of them appearing once. Germline V gene sequence: CDR1 LGHDT, CDR2 YNNKEL (reference sequence). The CDR3 runs 15 residues. The ends were cut back, 7 bases at V and 0 bases at J, with 13 bases in the middle. This clone was counted a few times.

The rearrangement joins TRBV3-1 (or the pseudogene TRBV3-2) to TRBJ1-3; D unresolved. The TCR was taken from a woman aged 80 or over with acute or convalescent COVID-19. Sequencing input: peripheral blood. For the CDR3, the DNA is TGTGCCAGCACCCAGAGCCTCGGCTCTGGAAACACCATATATTTT. Amino acids: CASTQSLGSGNTIYF.